This TCR beta chain was identified in a study of CD8+ T cells in alopecia areata. The CDR3 is made up of 14 amino acids. Looked up from germline, CDR1 is GTSNPN and CDR2 is SVGIG (reference sequence). Points from the study as a whole: Scalp sequencing captures resident alphabeta T cells of normal skin too.

Extracted from the samples, RNA was reverse transcribed into cDNA to serve as the sequencing template. Method: immunoSEQ multiplex PCR; TCRdb's copy keeps in-frame clones and lacks some. The table shows about 180,000 clones, with almost 65% occurring only once. On this clone itself: Its antigen remains unidentified.

This sequence originates from a human donor with alopecia areata. This sample comprised CD4+ T cells sorted from blood, obtained at week 0. This chain uses TRBV30 with TRBJ2-3; 7 nucleotides line up with TRBD1. Here the CDR3 DNA reads TGTGCTAAAGGCACAGGGGCGCGCGCAGATACGCAGTATTTT. As protein: CAKGTGARADTQYF. The whole variable domain, remainder taken from reference TRBV30 and TRBJ2-3, is SQTIHQWPATLVQPVGSPLSLECTVEGTSNPNLYWYRQAAGRGLQLLFYSVGIGQISSEVPQNLSASRPQDRQFILSSKKLLLSDSGFYLCAKGTGARADTQYFGPGTRLTVL.